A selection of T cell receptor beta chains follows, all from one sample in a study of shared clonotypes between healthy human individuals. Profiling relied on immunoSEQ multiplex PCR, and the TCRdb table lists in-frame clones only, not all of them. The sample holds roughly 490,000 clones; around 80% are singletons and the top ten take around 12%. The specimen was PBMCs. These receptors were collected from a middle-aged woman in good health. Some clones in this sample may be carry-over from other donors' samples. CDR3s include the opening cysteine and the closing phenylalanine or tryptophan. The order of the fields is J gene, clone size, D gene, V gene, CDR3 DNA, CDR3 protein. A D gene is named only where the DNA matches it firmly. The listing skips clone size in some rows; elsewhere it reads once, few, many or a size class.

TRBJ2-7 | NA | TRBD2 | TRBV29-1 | TGCAGCGTTGTGTCGGCTAGCGGGAACGAGCAGTACTTC | CSVVSASGNEQYF
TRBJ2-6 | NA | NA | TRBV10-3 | TGTGCCATCAGTGAGTCTCTCACATCCGGGGCCAACGTCCTGACTTTC | CAISESLTSGANVLTF
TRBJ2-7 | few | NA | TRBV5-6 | TGTGCCAGCAGCTGGCCCTACGAGCAGTACTTC | CASSWPYEQYF
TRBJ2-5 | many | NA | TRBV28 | TGTGCAGGAGGAGCCCAAGAGACCCAGTACTTC | CAGGAQETQYF
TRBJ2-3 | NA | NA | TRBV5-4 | TGTGCCAGCAGCCGCGAGTTATCCACAGATACGCAGTATTTT | CASSRELSTDTQYF
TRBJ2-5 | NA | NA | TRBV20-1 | TGCAGTGCTACAGTTCAAGAGACCCAGTACTTC | CSATVQETQYF
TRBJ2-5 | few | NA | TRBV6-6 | TGTGCCCTCAGTCCCGGCAGGGCCCAAGAGACCCAGTACTTC | CALSPGRAQETQYF
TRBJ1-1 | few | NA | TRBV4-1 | TGCGCCAGCAGCCAAGATCCTGGGGCTGAAGCTTTCTTT | CASSQDPGAEAFF
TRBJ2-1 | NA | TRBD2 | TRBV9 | TGTGCCAGCAGCGTAGGGAGCGGGAGAGGCAATGAGCAGTTCTTC | CASSVGSGRGNEQFF
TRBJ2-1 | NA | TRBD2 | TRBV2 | TGTGCCAGCAGTGGTGGGAATAGCGGGACTCGATACAATGAGCAGTTCTTC | CASSGGNSGTRYNEQFF
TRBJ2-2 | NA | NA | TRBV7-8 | TGTGCCAGCAGCTCCCAGACAGCCTCGAACACCGGGGAGCTGTTTTTT | CASSSQTASNTGELFF
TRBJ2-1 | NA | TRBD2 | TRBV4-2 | TGTGCCAGCAGCCAAGATGAGGCGGGAGTCGGCAATGAGCAGTTCTTC | CASSQDEAGVGNEQFF
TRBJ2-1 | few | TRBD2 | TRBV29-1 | TGCAGCGTTGAAGAGCCGGGACTAAGGCAGTTCTTC | CSVEEPGLRQFF
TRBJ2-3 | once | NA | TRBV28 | TGTGCCAGCAGGCGATACCGGGACATCTACACAGATACGCAGTATTTT | CASRRYRDIYTDTQYF
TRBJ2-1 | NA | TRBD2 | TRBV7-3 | TGTGCCAGCAGCCCCGGGACTAGCCTCGACAATGAGCAGTTCTTC | CASSPGTSLDNEQFF
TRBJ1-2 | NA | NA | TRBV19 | TGTGCCAGTAGTATACGTCAGGGTTTTAACTATGGCTACACCTTC | CASSIRQGFNYGYTF
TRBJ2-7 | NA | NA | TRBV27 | TGTGCCAGCAGTTTATTTTCAGGGGCCGACTACGAGCAGTACTTC | CASSLFSGADYEQYF
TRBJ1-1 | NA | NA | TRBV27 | TGTGCCAGCAGTTCTCCCCCCGGGGGGCGGGCTTTCTTT | CASSSPPGGRAFF
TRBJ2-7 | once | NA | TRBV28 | TGTGCCAGCAGTTCTCCCCTGAGGGGCCCCTACGAGCAGTACTTC | CASSSPLRGPYEQYF
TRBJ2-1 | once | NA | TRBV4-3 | TGCGCCAGCAGCCACCCCAGGGGGGCGGGAGGTCCCAATGAGCAGTTCTTC | CASSHPRGAGGPNEQFF
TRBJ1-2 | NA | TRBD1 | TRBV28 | TGTGCCAGCAGTCGGACAGGGGGCGCCTACTATGGCTACACCTTC | CASSRTGGAYYGYTF
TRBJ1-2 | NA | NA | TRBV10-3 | TGTGCCATCACCTTAGACAGGACCTATGGCTACACCTTC | CAITLDRTYGYTF
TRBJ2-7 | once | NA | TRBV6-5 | TGTGCCAGCAGTTCCAATCAGGGCCCCCGGATCTACGAGCAGTACTTC | CASSSNQGPRIYEQYF
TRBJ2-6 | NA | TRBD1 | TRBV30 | TGTGCCTGGAGTGCGGACAGGGGGCGCGCTGGGGCCAACGTCCTGACTTTC | CAWSADRGRAGANVLTF
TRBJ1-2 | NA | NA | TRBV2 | TGTGCCAGCAGTATGATCGGCTCTAACTATGGCTACACCTTC | CASSMIGSNYGYTF
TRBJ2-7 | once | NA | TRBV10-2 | TGCGCCAGCAGTGATACAGGGAACGAGCAGTACTTC | CASSDTGNEQYF
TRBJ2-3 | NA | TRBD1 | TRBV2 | TGTGCCAGCAGCCCCCAGGGGGCAGGCACAGATACGCAGTATTTT | CASSPQGAGTDTQYF
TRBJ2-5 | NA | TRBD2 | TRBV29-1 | TGCAGCGTAGACCGCAGGGGCGGGGGGGAGACCCAGTACTTC | CSVDRRGGGETQYF
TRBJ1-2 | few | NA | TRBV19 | TGTGCCAGTAGAGGCTTGGGGCGTTGGGGCTACACCTTC | CASRGLGRWGYTF
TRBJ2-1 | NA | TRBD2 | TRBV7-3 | TGTGCCAGCAGCCTCAGCGGGAGGGACAATGAGCAGTTCTTC | CASSLSGRDNEQFF
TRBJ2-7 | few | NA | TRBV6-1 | TGTGCCAGCAGTGAAGCGTGGCGGAGAAACGAGCAGTACTTC | CASSEAWRRNEQYF
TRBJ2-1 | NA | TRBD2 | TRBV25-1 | TGTGCCAGCAGTGATCCTGGGGGACTAGCGAGCTCCTACAATGAGCAGTTCTTC | CASSDPGGLASSYNEQFF
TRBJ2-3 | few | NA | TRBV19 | TGTGCCAGTAGTACCGCCGGGGGTTCAGATACGCAGTATTTT | CASSTAGGSDTQYF
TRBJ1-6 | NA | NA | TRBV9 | TGTGCCAGCAGCGTAGCTGGCGCCGCCATATCACCCCTCCACTTT | CASSVAGAAISPLHF
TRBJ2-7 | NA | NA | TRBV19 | TGTGCCAGTAGTATCGGGGTCGGCCCCTACGAGCAGTACTTC | CASSIGVGPYEQYF
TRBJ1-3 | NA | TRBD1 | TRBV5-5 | TGTGCCAGCAGCCCCTTGACAGGGTCTGTCGGAAACACCATATATTTT | CASSPLTGSVGNTIYF
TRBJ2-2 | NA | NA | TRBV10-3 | TGTGCCATCAGTGAGTCGGGGACCACGAACACCGGGGAGCTGTTTTTT | CAISESGTTNTGELFF
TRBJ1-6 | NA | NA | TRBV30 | TGTGCCTGGAGTTTTTGGGCAGTAGAGTCACCCCTCCACTTT | CAWSFWAVESPLHF
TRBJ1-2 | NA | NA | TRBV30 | TGTGCCTGGAGTGTACTCGGGACCTCGGGAGGCTACACCTTC | CAWSVLGTSGGYTF
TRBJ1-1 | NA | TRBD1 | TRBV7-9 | TGTGCCAGCAGCTTACTTGGGACAGGGGTTGCTGAAGCTTTCTTT | CASSLLGTGVAEAFF
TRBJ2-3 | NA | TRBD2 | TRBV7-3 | TGTGCCAGCAGCCCCGACCCCTTAGCGGGGGCCTACACAGATACGCAGTATTTT | CASSPDPLAGAYTDTQYF
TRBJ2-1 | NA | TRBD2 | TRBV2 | TGTGCCAGCGGGAGGGCCTACAATGAGCAGTTCTTC | CASGRAYNEQFF
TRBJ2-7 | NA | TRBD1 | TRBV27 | TGTGCCAGCACCCTTGGACAGGGGTACCACGAGCAGTACTTC | CASTLGQGYHEQYF
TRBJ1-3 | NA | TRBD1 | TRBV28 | TGTGCCAGCAGTTTATGGAGGGGACAGGGAAACACCATATATTTT | CASSLWRGQGNTIYF
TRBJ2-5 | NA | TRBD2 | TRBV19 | TGTGCCAGTAGTCTAGCGGGAGAATGGCAGACCCAGTACTTC | CASSLAGEWQTQYF
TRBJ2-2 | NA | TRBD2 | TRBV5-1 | TGCGCCAGCAGCTTCGGGGTAGCGGGAGCAATCACCGGGGAGCTGTTTTTT | CASSFGVAGAITGELFF
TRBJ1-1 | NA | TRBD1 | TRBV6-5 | TGTGCCAGCAGTTGGACAGGGGAAGCTTTCTTT | CASSWTGEAFF
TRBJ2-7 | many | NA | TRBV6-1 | TGTGCCAGCAGCCCGACAGGGGAGGGCTCCTACGAGCAGTACTTC | CASSPTGEGSYEQYF
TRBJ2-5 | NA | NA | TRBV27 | TGTGCCAGCAGTAGGGGGAGGGTGGAGACCCAGTACTTC | CASSRGRVETQYF
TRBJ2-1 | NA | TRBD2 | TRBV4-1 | TGCGCCAGCAGCCGGATACCCGGGACTAGCTACAATGAGCAGTTCTTC | CASSRIPGTSYNEQFF
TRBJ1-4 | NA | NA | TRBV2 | TGTGCCAGCAGCGGACAGACTAATGAAAAACTGTTTTTT | CASSGQTNEKLFF
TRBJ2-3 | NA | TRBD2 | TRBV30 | TGTGCCTGGACCGGACTAGCGGGAGCAGATACGCAGTATTTT | CAWTGLAGADTQYF
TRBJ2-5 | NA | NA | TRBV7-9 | TGTGCCAGCAGCTTAGAGGGACCCGAGACCCAGTACTTC | CASSLEGPETQYF
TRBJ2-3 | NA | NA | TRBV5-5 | TGTGCCAGCAGAACCGGGACGACGAGCACAGATACGCAGTATTTT | CASRTGTTSTDTQYF
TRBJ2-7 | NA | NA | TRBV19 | TGTGCCAGTAGTAAGTATAACTCCTACGAGCAGTACTTC | CASSKYNSYEQYF
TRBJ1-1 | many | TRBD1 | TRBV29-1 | TGCAGCGTTGAGAGTCAGGGGGTGAACACTGAAGCTTTCTTT | CSVESQGVNTEAFF
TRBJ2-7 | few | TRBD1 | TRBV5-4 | TGTGCCAGCAGCCTGGGACAGGGTAGGTCGGACTACGAGCAGTACTTC | CASSLGQGRSDYEQYF
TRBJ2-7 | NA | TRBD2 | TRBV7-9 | TGTGCCAGCAGCTTAGCGCGACTAGCGGGAGCTCTCGAGCAGTACTTC | CASSLARLAGALEQYF
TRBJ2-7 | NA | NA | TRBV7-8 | TGTGCCAGCAGCTTAAATCAAGCCGTGGGGATCCCCTACGAGCAGTACTTC | CASSLNQAVGIPYEQYF
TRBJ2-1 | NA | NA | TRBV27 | TGTGCCAGCAGTTTATCGGCGGGGAGCTCCTACAATGAGCAGTTCTTC | CASSLSAGSSYNEQFF